Below, one T cell receptor beta chain is given with its context. Its antigen remains undetermined. No base quality values were provided; no much bigger clone lies one nucleotide off. Libraries were prepared through the immunoSEQ multiplex PCR assay. TCRdb limited this immuneACCESS table to in-frame rearrangements with V and J called. A share of clones is missing; checked studies link under half to unresolved V genes, and the rest is unexplained. The sample table records about 710,000 clones; more than 70% of these occur just once. Of the sample, over 0.008% is held by the ten largest clones. These data belong to a study of shared T cell receptors in the human thymus (dated by TCRdb to the early 2020s). Context from the whole study: The study investigated the way shared, self-reactive T-cell receptor alpha chains are produced in the human thymus.

V is pared back by 6 bases and J by 3 bases, with 12 bases lying between the germline termini. In the germline V gene, CDR1 corresponds to MDHEN and CDR2 to SYDVKM. Spanning cysteine to phenylalanine, the CDR3 consists of 14 amino acids. The read is trimmed to its CDR3 DNA, 42 bases read in frame from base 1. A further study also used this sample, focusing on human thymus T cells. That second report states: The donors were immunologically healthy infants in Finland who had open corrective cardiac surgery for congenital heart defects. Thymus tissue was collected as surgical resects that were removed during corrective cardiac surgery. Biased V and J gene segment usage appeared to be present in both thymic and peripheral blood repertoires. The related research found that thymic TCR repertoires overlapped highly between unrelated individuals. The study characterized TCR alpha and beta repertoires from fewer than 10 infant thymus samples and a few related peripheral blood samples. Donor ages ranging from roughly 6 to 244 days were recorded, and about six male and a couple of female infants were included in the cohort. Thymocytes were freed from the tissue by mechanical means and kept at -70 degrees C as pellets of about 9-33 million cells. A QIAsymphony instrument was used to extract genomic DNA from frozen cell pellets. The immunoSEQ multiplex PCR assay was used to amplify the TCRB and TCRAD loci from a standardized quantity of quality-controlled genomic DNA. The amplicons covered the V(D)J region and were long enough to include the CDR3 and to identify the V and J genes. The amplicons were sequenced on an Illumina platform via the commercial immunoSEQ service. Primer bias and sequencing errors were corrected as previously described, and TCRAD and TCRB were defined on the basis of the IMGT database. immunoSEQ Analyzer 3.0 and VDJTools were used for repertoire analysis, which covered basic statistics, V/J segment usage, diversity estimates, rarefaction and pairwise overlap. Chao1, ChaoE, Efron-Thisted, Shannon and inverse Simpson indices were used to estimate diversity, which was also estimated on datasets down-sampled to the smallest sample. For repertoire overlap, CDR3 nucleotide sequence, V gene and J gene had to match strictly, and clustering was done by Jaccard-based multidimensional scaling. On average, roughly 800,000 unique TCRB clonotypes were obtained from thymus samples, compared with approximately 82,000 from blood samples.

This receptor was identified in a boy under two years old with a congenital heart defect. Donor details come from another sample of the same person, matched by shared clones. The chain employs TRBV28 and TRBJ1-5, with no D gene named confidently. Specimen: thymocytes. The CDR3 is CASSTRGYNQPQHF. Here is the DNA: TGTGCCAGCAGCACGCGAGGCTACAATCAGCCCCAGCATTTT.